This T cell receptor beta chain was found in a study of blood T cell repertoires in COVID-19. About the research overall: Sources were T cells, B-cell-depleted T cells, or PBMCs; the material itself was cDNA or gDNA.

Everyone who took part was roughly 18 to 89 years old, and they came from 20 to 25 US areas. Germline CDR1 and CDR2: SGHDT and YYEEEE. CDR3 length: 14 amino acids. The V end was cut by 3 bases, the J end by 5 bases, with 12 bases between. Profiled with immunoSEQ multiplex PCR; TCRdb holds only in-frame clones, not every one. The table lists roughly 200,000 clones, roughly 90% of them singletons. The chain combines TRBV5-6 with TRBJ1-5; D gene ambiguous. The TCR comes from a woman aged 25 to 39 who had recovered from COVID-19. Sequenced: PBMCs or T cells enriched from blood (not recorded which). CDR3 nucleotide sequence: TGTGCCAGCAGCTCCTTATACGGGGATCAGCCCCAGCATTTT. Its protein product is CASSSLYGDQPQHF.